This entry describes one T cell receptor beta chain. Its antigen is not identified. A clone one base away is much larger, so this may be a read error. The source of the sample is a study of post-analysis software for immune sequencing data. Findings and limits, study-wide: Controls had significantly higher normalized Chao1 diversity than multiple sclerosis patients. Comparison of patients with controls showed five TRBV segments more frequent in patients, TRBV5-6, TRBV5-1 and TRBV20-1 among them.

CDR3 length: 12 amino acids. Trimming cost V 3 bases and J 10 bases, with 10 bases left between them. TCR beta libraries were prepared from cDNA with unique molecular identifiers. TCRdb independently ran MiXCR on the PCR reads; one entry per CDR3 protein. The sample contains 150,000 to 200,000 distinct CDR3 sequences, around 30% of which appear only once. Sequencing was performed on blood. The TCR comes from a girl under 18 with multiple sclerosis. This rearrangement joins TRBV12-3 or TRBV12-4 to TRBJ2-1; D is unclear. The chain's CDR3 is CASSFRFYEQFF. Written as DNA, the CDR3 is TGTGCCAGCAGTTTTAGATTCTACGAGCAGTTCTTC.